This T cell receptor beta chain stems from a study of T cell changes during pregnancy in multiple sclerosis. V lost 4 bases, J lost 11 bases, and 18 bases lay in between. Germline CDR1 reads SGHDT; CDR2 reads YYEEEE. The CDR3 is 13 residues long. Sequenced by immunoSEQ multiplex PCR; TCRdb stores in-frame clones only, minus some. The sample includes about 75,000 clones, about 90% of them seen just once. This chain joins TRBV5-6 and TRBJ1-1, with unresolved D. The sequencing here drew on peripheral blood, taken in the first trimester of pregnancy. The receptor comes from a female donor in good health, enrolled as a control in a pregnancy study. The DNA of the CDR3 is TGTGCCAGCAGCCTCACGTCTCGGGAAGCTGCTTTCTTT. It translates to CASSLTSREAAFF.